This T cell receptor beta chain was identified during a study of blood T cell repertoires in COVID-19. Looking at the study overall: There were acute and convalescent COVID-19 samples, and they came from the United States, Italy and Spain.

Assay used: immunoSEQ multiplex PCR; TCRdb lists only in-frame clones, some missing. The data hold around 260,000 clones, with under 90% observed a single time. The length of the CDR3 is 14 residues. Trimming cost V 6 bases and J 7 bases; bases outside gene matches: 8. Germline loops: CDR1 MNHNY, CDR2 SVGAGI (reference sequence). The chain uses TRBV6-6 and TRBJ1-5; 8 bases are a match to TRBD1. The specimen was peripheral blood. The receptor's source is a woman between 50 and 59 years old who had recovered from COVID-19. The CDR3 sequence is CASRNRGSGQPQHF. CDR3 in DNA: TGTGCCAGCAGGAACAGGGGGAGCGGCCAGCCCCAGCATTTT.